This is a list of T cell receptor beta chains from one sample in a study of beta chain features in type 1 diabetes. Using immunoSEQ multiplex PCR, the repertoire was profiled, and TCRdb retains in-frame clones only, with some absent. The repertoire holds 200,000 to 300,000 clones, with around 65% as singletons. The specimen was naive CD4+ T cells from blood. The source is a man younger than 45 in good health. The CDR3 runs from the conserved cysteine through the conserved F or W. The order of the fields is clone size, D gene, V gene, CDR3 length, J gene, CDR3 protein, CDR3 DNA. A D gene is named only where the DNA matches it firmly. Size tells how often a clone was seen (once, few, many) or the class of an expanded clone, and some rows leave it out.

-	TRBD1	TRBV11-2	16	TRBJ2-4	CASSLSGTGAKNIQYF	TGTGCCAGCAGCTTATCCGGGACAGGGGCCAAAAACATTCAGTACTTC
-	-	TRBV29-1	13	TRBJ2-3	CSTGVTSTDTQYF	TGCAGCACCGGCGTAACAAGCACAGATACGCAGTATTTT
-	-	TRBV19	13	TRBJ1-2	CASSIDRSYGYTF	TGTGCCAGTAGTATCGACCGCTCCTATGGCTACACCTTC
few	TRBD1	TRBV7-9	15	TRBJ2-1	CASSAGTGPYNEQFF	TGTGCCAGCAGTGCCGGGACAGGGCCCTACAATGAGCAGTTCTTC
-	-	TRBV30	14	TRBJ1-5	CAWSAQWGNQPQHF	TGTGCCTGGAGTGCACAGTGGGGCAATCAGCCCCAGCATTTT
-	TRBD2	TRBV6-6	16	TRBJ2-3	CASSSRGGANTDTQYF	TGTGCCAGCAGTTCACGCGGGGGGGCTAACACAGATACGCAGTATTTT
-	-	TRBV5-1	14	TRBJ1-1	CASSPPARDTEAFF	TGCGCCAGCAGTCCCCCCGCCCGGGACACTGAAGCTTTCTTT
-	TRBD1	TRBV29-1	13	TRBJ2-7	CSVVGQGLDEQYF	TGCAGCGTTGTGGGACAGGGACTCGACGAGCAGTACTTC
-	-	TRBV11-2	14	TRBJ2-7	CASSRVWGTYEQYF	TGTGCCAGCAGCCGCGTTTGGGGGACCTACGAGCAGTACTTC
once	TRBD1	TRBV30	15	TRBJ2-5	CAWSVGQALQETQYF	TGTGCCTGGAGTGTAGGACAGGCGCTCCAAGAGACCCAGTACTTC
few	TRBD1	TRBV10-3	15	TRBJ1-1	CAISETGTGKGEAFF	TGTGCCATCAGTGAGACGGGGACAGGAAAGGGTGAAGCTTTCTTT
-	-	TRBV7-2	11	TRBJ2-5	CASSFGETQYF	TGTGCCAGCAGCTTTGGAGAGACCCAGTACTTC
-	-	TRBV10-3	14	TRBJ2-5	CAIREGRNQETQYF	TGTGCCATCAGGGAGGGACGTAACCAAGAGACCCAGTACTTC
few	TRBD1	TRBV29-1	13	TRBJ1-5	CSVEGGGGQPQHF	TGCAGCGTTGAGGGTGGAGGGGGCCAGCCCCAGCATTTT
-	-	TRBV29-1	14	TRBJ2-3	CSLARGLRPDTQYF	TGCAGCCTAGCTAGGGGGTTGAGACCAGATACGCAGTATTTT
-	-	TRBV30	12	TRBJ2-2	CAWTANTGELFF	TGTGCCTGGACAGCGAACACCGGGGAGCTGTTTTTT
-	-	TRBV2	12	TRBJ1-2	CASSEHNYGYTF	TGTGCCAGCAGTGAACATAACTATGGCTACACCTTC
-	-	TRBV29-1	13	TRBJ1-1	CSVEWQQDTEAFF	TGCAGCGTTGAATGGCAGCAAGACACTGAAGCTTTCTTT